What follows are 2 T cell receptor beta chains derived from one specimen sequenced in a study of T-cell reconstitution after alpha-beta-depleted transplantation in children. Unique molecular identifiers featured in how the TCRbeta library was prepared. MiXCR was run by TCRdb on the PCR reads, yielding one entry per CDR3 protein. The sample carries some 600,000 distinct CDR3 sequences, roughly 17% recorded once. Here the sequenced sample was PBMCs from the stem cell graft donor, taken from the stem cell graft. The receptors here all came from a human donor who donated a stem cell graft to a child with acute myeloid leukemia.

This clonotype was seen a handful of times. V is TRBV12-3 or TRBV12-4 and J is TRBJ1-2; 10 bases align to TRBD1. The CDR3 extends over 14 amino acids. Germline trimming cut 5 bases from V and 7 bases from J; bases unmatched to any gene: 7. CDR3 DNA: TGTGCCAGCAGTCCCATGACAGGGGGCTTTGGCTACACCTTC. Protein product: CASSPMTGGFGYTF.

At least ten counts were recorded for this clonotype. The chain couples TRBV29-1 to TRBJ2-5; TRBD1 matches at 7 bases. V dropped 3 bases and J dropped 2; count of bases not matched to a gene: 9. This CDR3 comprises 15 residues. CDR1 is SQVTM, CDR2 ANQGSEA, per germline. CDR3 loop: CSVDPFGTEQETQYF. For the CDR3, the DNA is TGCAGCGTTGATCCCTTTGGGACAGAACAAGAGACCCAGTACTTC.